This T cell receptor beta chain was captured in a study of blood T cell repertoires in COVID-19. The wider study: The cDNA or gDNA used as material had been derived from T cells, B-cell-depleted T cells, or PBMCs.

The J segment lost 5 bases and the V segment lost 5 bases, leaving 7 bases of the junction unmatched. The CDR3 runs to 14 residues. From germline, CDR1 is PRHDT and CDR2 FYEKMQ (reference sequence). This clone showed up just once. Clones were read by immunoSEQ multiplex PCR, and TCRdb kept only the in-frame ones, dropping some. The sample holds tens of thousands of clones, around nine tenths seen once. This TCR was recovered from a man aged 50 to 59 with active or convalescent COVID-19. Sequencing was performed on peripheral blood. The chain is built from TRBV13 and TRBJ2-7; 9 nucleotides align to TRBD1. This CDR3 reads CASSRDRELDEQYF. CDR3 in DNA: TGTGCCAGCAGCCGGGACAGGGAACTCGACGAGCAGTACTTC. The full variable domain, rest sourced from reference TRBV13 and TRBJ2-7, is AAGVIQSPRHLIKEKRETATLKCYPIPRHDTVYWYQQGPGQDPQFLISFYEKMQSDKGSIPDRFSAQQFSDYHSELNMSSLELGDSALYFCASSRDRELDEQYFGPGTRLTVT.